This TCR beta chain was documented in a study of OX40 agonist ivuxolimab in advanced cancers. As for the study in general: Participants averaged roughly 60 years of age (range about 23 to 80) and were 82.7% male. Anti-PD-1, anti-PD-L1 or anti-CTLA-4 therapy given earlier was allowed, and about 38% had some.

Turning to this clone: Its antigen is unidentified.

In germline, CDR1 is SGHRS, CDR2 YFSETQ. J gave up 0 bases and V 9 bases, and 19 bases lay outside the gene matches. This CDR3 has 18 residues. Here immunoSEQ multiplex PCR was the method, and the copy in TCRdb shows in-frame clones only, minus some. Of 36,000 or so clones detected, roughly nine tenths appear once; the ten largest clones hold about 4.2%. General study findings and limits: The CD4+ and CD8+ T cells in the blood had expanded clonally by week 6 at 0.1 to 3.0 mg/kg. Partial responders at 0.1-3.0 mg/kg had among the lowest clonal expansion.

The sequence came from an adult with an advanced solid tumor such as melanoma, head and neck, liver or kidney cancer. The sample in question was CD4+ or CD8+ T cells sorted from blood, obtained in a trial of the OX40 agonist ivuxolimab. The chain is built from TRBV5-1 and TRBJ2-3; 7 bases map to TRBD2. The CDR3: CATSGPSVGGSSTDTQYF. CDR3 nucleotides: TGCGCCACCTCCGGTCCTAGCGTCGGGGGGTCTAGCACAGATACGCAGTATTTT.